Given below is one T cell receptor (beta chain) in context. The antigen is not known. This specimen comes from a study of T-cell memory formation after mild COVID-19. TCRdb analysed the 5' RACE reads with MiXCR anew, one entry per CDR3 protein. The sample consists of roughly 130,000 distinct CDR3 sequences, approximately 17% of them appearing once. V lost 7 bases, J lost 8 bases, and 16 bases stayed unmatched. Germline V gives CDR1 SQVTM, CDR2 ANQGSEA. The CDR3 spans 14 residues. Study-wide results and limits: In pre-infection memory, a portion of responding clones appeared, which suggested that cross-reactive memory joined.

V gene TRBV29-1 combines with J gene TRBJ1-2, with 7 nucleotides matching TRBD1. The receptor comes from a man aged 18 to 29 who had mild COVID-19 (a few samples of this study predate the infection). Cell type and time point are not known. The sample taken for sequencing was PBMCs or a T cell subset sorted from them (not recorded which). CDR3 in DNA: TGCAGCGCTGGAGGGACGACAGGGCTCGGCGGCTACACCTTC. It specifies CSAGGTTGLGGYTF. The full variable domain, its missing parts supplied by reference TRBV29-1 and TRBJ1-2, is SAVISQKPSRDICQRGTSLTIQCQVDSQVTMMFWYRQQPGQSLTLIATANQGSEATYESGFVIDKFPISRPNLTFSTLTVSNMSPEDSSIYLCSAGGTTGLGGYTFGSGTRLTVV.